This T cell receptor (beta chain) was sequenced in a study of T cells in Graves' hyperthyroidism and ophthalmopathy (dated 2019 in TCRdb). Turning to the overall study: Peripheral blood samples were taken at the time of initial diagnosis, prior to any treatment. Thyroid tissue and blood T-cell repertoires from about six Graves' hyperthyroidism patients were also compared in the study. Prospective prediction of ophthalmopathy was tested in an independent validation cohort consisting of 18 hyperthyroidism patients and about 17 patients who later progressed to ophthalmopathy. The paper describes TCR Vbeta CDR3 sequencing of 135 peripheral blood samples, made up of 43 ophthalmopathy patients, 70 to 80 hyperthyroidism patients and roughly 17 progressor patients. The 100 discovery patients were randomly split 7:3 into training and test sets. TCR V-J signatures able to tell the groups apart were searched for in a discovery cohort of about a hundred patients, of whom 43 had Graves' ophthalmopathy and more than 55 had stable Graves' hyperthyroidism. After blood sampling, hyperthyroidism patients were treated with methimazole at a starting dose of 30 mg daily, and ophthalmopathy patients were treated with high-dose intravenous methylprednisolone. General conclusions and limits of the study: In validation, progression to ophthalmopathy was predicted by the model with almost 71% sensitivity and 72% to 80% specificity, a median of around 5.9 months before onset. Ophthalmopathy was separated from stable hyperthyroidism by a 13 V-J signature model, with 85% to 90% sensitivity and 81% to 83% specificity obtained in cross-validation and 80%/75% obtained in testing. Sample size was not statistically predetermined, and blinding of investigators to group allocation was not performed. Most expanded thyroid clonotypes (frequency above 0.001) were also found in blood, which suggests that blood repertoires may mirror thyroid immune responses.

The junction shows trimming of 3 bases on V and 8 bases on J, and the gene matches do not reach 12 bases of it. From the cysteine through the phenylalanine, the CDR3 covers 17 amino acids. Solely the CDR3 DNA is kept, with 51 bases framed from the first base. For CDR1 and CDR2, the germline V gene lists LGHNA and YSLEER. On this clonotype itself: No antigen is known for it. The input lacks base qualities; no much larger clone sits a single base away.

Amplification of TCR beta CDR3 regions was carried out from RNA transcripts. For the first round of RT-PCR on the TCR CDR3, the HTBI primer set was used together with the Qiagen OneStep RT-PCR kit. The libraries were constructed in a second round of multiplex PCR and then size-selected and purified. Sequencing of the libraries was done on an Illumina HiSeq2000 using paired-end 100 bp reads. The paper's processing steps were these. Raw data were processed with SOAPnuke, discarding reads with adapters, uncalled bases, mean Phred below 15, or no exact constant-primer or identifier match. High-quality paired reads were merged using COPE v1.2.5, and each unique nucleotide sequence was defined as a clonotype. Clonotypes were aligned to IMGT TRBV, TRBD and TRBJ reference segments using MiTCR v1.1. The analysis was restricted to V-J combinations with a frequency above 0.0001, which together covered about 99% of the repertoires. The TCS score was defined as F50 (clonal expansion) divided by E x V (chaos), with BLOSUM62-based TCRdist calculated between CDR3 peptides within each V-J. Welch's t-statistics and random forest reduced around 550 V-J features to roughly 13, which were used in a naive Bayes classifier (R e1071). The raw public reads went through TCRdb reprocessing: fastp at Q25, MiXCR clone calling, in-frame beta chains kept. When rows share a CDR3 protein, they turn into one entry using the most common DNA and genes. The V and J calls, along with clone size, are taken from TCRdb and not from the paper's own processing. The sample table holds hundreds of thousands of distinct CDR3 sequences, of which less than 25% were seen once. The ten largest clones represent around a third of the sample.

Ophthalmopathy patients had moderately to severely active disease, with a Clinical Activity Score of 3 or more, a NOSPECS grade of 4 or more, and a disease duration of less than 3 months. Patients with uncontrolled infections, other autoimmune diseases, pregnancy or lactation were excluded. Diagnoses were established on the basis of clinical symptoms, serum thyroxine and TRAb, thyroid ultrasound, and orbital computed tomography. PBMCs were separated from 7.5 to 10 ml of fresh peripheral blood using Ficoll-Paque density gradient centrifugation. Trizol reagent was used to extract total RNA, and RNA quality was then checked on an Agilent 2100 Bioanalyzer.

This receptor chain uses TRBV4-3 and TRBJ1-6; 8 bases in the middle match TRBD1. The sequence came from a man aged 25-40 years with Graves' ophthalmopathy. The sequenced material came from blood. The CDR3 has the sequence CASSHEAPGQVDSPLHF. At the DNA level, the sequence is TGCGCCAGCAGCCATGAGGCACCGGGACAGGTTGATTCACCCCTCCACTTT.